This T cell receptor beta chain was documented in a study of cytomegalovirus exposure and HLA in healthy donors (dated by TCRdb to about 2017). Notes on the research overall: In an earlier analysis of 587 of the donors, around 300 Gb of sequence data and 100 million or so unique TCR beta sequences from roughly 180 million T cells were reported. Donor age, sex, ethnicity and CMV serostatus were compiled together with the repertoire data. To predict cytomegalovirus infection status, the study combined high-throughput TCR immunosequencing, statistical association of individual TCRs with disease status, and machine learning. In the later analysis, no new phenotypic data were used to find candidate immune exposures; instead, reliance was placed on TCR beta sequences and their occurrence across donors. Class I and class II HLA loci were covered by the typing at four-digit resolution. The study aimed to test whether signatures of past pathogen exposure could be identified by cataloging public T cell receptors. The number of typed donors differed by locus: about 629-630 for A, B, C, DRB1 and DQB1; 500 to 550 for DQA1; some 610 for DPA1; and some 450 for DPB1. The genetic ancestry cluster associated with self-reported Caucasian donors included 65% to 90% of the roughly 380 genotyped donors. The T cell repertoires of around 730 subjects were profiled by immunosequencing and related to cytomegalovirus serostatus. Five DR-DQ haplotypes were treated as single units for association and clustering because of strong linkage in the cohort. A later genetic analysis took genome-wide SNP genotypes for about 60% of the roughly 670 donors and used that subset as a discovery cohort. Along with the approximately 600-subject first cohort, a separate validation cohort of over a hundred different subjects was used. In a later analysis, previously published TCR beta repertoires from 666 donors were re-analyzed and high-resolution HLA genotyping was added so that TCR occurrence patterns could be studied. Across about 370 genotyped donors of the cohort, an average of roughly 230,000 unique TCR beta nucleotide sequences per donor were sequenced, and roughly a sixth of those sequences were non-productive. An earlier analysis of 450 to 750 of the donors used high-throughput TCR beta sequencing to judge whether each TCR beta V gene segment behaved as functional or pseudogenic. Every discovery cohort repertoire had been produced on one sequencing platform. An early release covering roughly 580 HLA-typed donors comprised about 310 gigabases of sequencing data and approximately 80 million unique TCR sequences. Broad study findings and their caveats: V-gene and J-gene trimming of TCR beta chains was associated with a missense DCLRE1C variant in a later genetic analysis, and the association was replicated in an independent cohort. A cluster of highly shared sequence variants was judged likely to represent a technical artifact of the sequencing pipeline. The cohort was sequenced for TCR beta chains only, and without alpha or paired-chain data the features that could be detected were limited. In vitro tests confirmed that a few of the cytomegalovirus-associated TCR beta chains recognize cytomegalovirus antigens. In a later analysis, HLA-associated TCR beta chains were found to be more clonally expanded and to have lower generation probabilities than equally common non-associated chains. In a later analysis, some 17,000 TCR beta sequences were associated with specific HLA alleles at a false discovery rate of 0.05. Some IMGT-functional V segments, including TRBV6-2 and TRBV6-3, could not be told apart with the 87-base-pair reads, so those segments were excluded. Because counts were too low, approximately 18 rarely observed V segments, including chromosome 9 orphons, were excluded from the earlier analysis of 587 of the donors. Presence/absence analyses assumed roughly uniform sequencing depth across donors, an assumption that may not hold. For the cohort, immune exposure information was limited to CMV serostatus. The classifier was reported to diagnose cytomegalovirus status with high specificity and sensitivity in both the original and validation cohorts. Assigning TCR associations to individual alleles was difficult when HLA alleles, especially DR and DQ, strongly co-occurred. In a later analysis, most CMV-associated TCR beta chains were found to appear HLA-restricted, with HLA associations seemingly driven largely by CMV exposure. In a later analysis, TCR association rates were found to vary across HLA loci, with the most associated TCRs seen for DRB1 alleles and the fewest for HLA-C alleles. Because HLA typing was missing for some donors at each locus, association tests included only the typed subset. A total of 150 to 200 TCR beta chains were listed by the study as associated with cytomegalovirus. A later analysis reported that several top co-occurrence clusters appeared linked to parvovirus B19, influenza, CMV and Epstein-Barr virus. A further reported finding was that TCR beta sequences accurately predicted the HLA-A and HLA-B alleles for most subjects in the first cohort. In an earlier analysis of some 500 of the donors, most TCR beta V segments appeared in productive rearrangements about 87% or about 30% of the time, broadly matching IMGT annotations. While some public TCRs were present in many individuals, most TCR sequences turned up only very rarely across donors. Linkage disequilibrium might explain the correlated functional status among segregating V segments, but an unknown experimental factor could not be ruled out. According to a later genetic analysis, donors in an Asian-associated ancestry cluster had fewer N-insertions in productive TCRs than the approximately 710-donor mean. It was suggested by the authors that the approach could potentially be generalized to other disease states and immunological phenotypes.

The library was obtained by the immunoSEQ multiplex PCR assay. For the multiplex PCR, a mixture combining 60 forward primers for TCR Vbeta segments and 13 reverse primers for TCR Jbeta segments was used. The CDR3 region of rearranged TCR beta genes was amplified from genomic DNA with a multiplex PCR assay. The Illumina HiSeq System was used to sequence the amplified TCR beta libraries as 87-base-pair reads. The source study handled its data this way. A later analysis counted tens of millions of unique TCR beta chains across the 550 to 800 repertoires, and around 9.9 million of these chains were shared by at least two donors. Raw reads were error-corrected and collapsed into unique sequences with a nearest-neighbor algorithm that merged closely related sequences to remove PCR and sequencing errors. CDR3 sequences were aligned to IMGT reference sequences to assign V, D and J gene segments. For a sequence to be retained, a match of at least six nucleotides was required to both a V gene segment and a J gene segment. A rearrangement was called productive if the CDR3 had no stop codons and remained in frame with V and J, and every other rearrangement was called non-productive. Following IMGT convention, CDR3 was defined as the stretch from the second conserved V-encoded cysteine to the conserved J-encoded phenylalanine. The earlier analysis of about 500 of the donors excluded sequences that lacked an unambiguous match to a single V gene segment. An earlier analysis of around 600 of the donors classified V segments as functional when productive rearrangements were above 56.7% and as segregating when the standard deviation between donors was above 5%. To diagnose cytomegalovirus status from the catalog of TCR beta chain sequences, a statistical classification framework was built. In a later analysis, TCR nucleotide sequences were compared against IMGT/GENE-DB human TR gene sequences so that V and J genes could be assigned. In a later analysis, CDR3 sequences and most-parsimonious VDJ recombination scenarios were assigned using the TCRdist pipeline. In a later analysis, each TCR beta chain was defined by its CDR3 amino acid sequence together with its V-gene family, and reads without a unique V-gene family were excluded. To address suspected cross-contamination and a sequencing artifact, a later analysis removed a few hundred highly shared, low-generation-probability nucleotide sequences. For each public chain, a later analysis derived a clonal expansion index from normalized ranks of inferred template counts within each repertoire. Generation probabilities in a later analysis came from a VDJ recombination model fitted to out-of-frame rearrangements, and those results were checked against IGoR. In a later analysis, TCR-TCR, TCR-HLA and TCR-CMV co-occurrence was scored with hypergeometric tests, and a repertoire-size bias correction was applied to TCR pairs. A later analysis estimated false discovery rates by permuting HLA or CMV assignments 20 times. A later analysis grouped co-occurring TCRs with DBSCAN, adding TCRdist sequence similarity when clustering within HLA-allele-positive subsets. For co-occurrence clustering, repertoires with fewer than 30,000 or more than 120,000 public chains were excluded, along with roughly five repertoires with anomalous nucleotide sharing. Held by TCRdb, this immuneACCESS table contains in-frame sequences only and omits some clones. Under half of the omission traces to an unresolved V gene where checked; the cause of the rest is unknown. The V and J calls and clone size come from that table; D and trimming were worked out from the DNA. Counted in this sample were about 69,000 clones; about 70% of them appeared once. 9.5% to 12% of the sample belongs to the ten largest clones.

The cohort was made up of 500 to 800 healthy bone marrow donors. All cohort members were sampled while nominally healthy, although unrecorded immune exposures were likely present. The donor was CMV seronegative and belonged to the group of approximately 320 seronegative cohort members. Every donor gave a peripheral blood sample, and the peripheral blood mononuclear cells from that sample were used for TCR beta sequencing. The Qiagen DNeasy Blood Extraction Kit was used to extract genomic DNA from the blood cell samples. In regard to this clone: The target of this receptor is not known. It has no much larger one-base neighbor in the sample; base qualities were not kept.

Via the germline V gene, CDR1 is SGHVS and CDR2 FQNEAQ. Counted from cysteine to phenylalanine, this CDR3 has 13 amino acids. Left in the record is the CDR3 DNA by itself, 39 bases read in frame from the first base. The trim is 2 bases for V and 5 bases for J, with a gap of 9 bases between the germline ends. The chain couples TRBV7-8 to TRBJ1-1, with TRBD1 as a weak D call on 6 bases. What was sequenced was PBMCs. The TCR was taken from a woman in her 30s in good health and CMV-seronegative. The CDR3 region has the sequence CASSLSRGTEAFF. The DNA sequence is as follows: TGTGCCAGCAGCTTATCAAGGGGGACTGAAGCTTTCTTT.